This T cell receptor beta chain stems from a study of blood T cell repertoires in COVID-19. The assay was immunoSEQ multiplex PCR, and TCRdb's table has in-frame clones only and misses some. The sample includes roughly 400,000 clones, more than 75% of them seen just once. J gave up 7 bases and V 4 bases, and 17 bases lay outside the gene matches. The CDR3 length is 17 residues. The V gene's germline CDR1 is SGHRS and CDR2 YFSETQ. This sequence was found in a woman in her forties or fifties who had recovered from COVID-19. The chain combines TRBV5-1 with TRBJ2-5, with 9 bases fitting TRBD1. The sequenced sample consisted of PBMCs or T cells enriched from blood (not recorded which). CDR3 protein: CASSTRTGDNIAGTQYF. CDR3 in DNA: TGCGCCAGCAGCACCCGGACAGGGGATAACATCGCCGGGACCCAGTACTTC.